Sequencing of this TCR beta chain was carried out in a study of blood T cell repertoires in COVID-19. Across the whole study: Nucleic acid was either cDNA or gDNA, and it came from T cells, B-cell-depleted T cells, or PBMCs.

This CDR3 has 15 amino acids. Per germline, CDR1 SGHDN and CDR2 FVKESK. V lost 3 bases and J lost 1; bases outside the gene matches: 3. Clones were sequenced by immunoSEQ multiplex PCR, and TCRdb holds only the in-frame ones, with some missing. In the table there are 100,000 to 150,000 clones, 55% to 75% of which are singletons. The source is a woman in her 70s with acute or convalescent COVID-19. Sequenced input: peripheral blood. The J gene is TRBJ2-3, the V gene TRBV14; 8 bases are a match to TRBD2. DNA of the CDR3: TGTGCCAGCAGCCACCGGGGGGGCGGCACAGATACGCAGTATTTT. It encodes CASSHRGGGTDTQYF.